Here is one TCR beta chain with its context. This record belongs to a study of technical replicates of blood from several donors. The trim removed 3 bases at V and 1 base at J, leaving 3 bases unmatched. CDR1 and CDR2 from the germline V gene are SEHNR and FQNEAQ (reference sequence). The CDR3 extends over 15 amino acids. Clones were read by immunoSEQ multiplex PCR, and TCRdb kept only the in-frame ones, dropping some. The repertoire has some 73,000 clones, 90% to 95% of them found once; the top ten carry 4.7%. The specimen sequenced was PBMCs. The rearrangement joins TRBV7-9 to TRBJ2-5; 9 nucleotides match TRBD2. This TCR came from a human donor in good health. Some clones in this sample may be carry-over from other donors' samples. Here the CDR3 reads CASSFPSGAQETQYF. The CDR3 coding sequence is TGTGCCAGCAGCTTCCCTAGCGGGGCCCAAGAGACCCAGTACTTC.